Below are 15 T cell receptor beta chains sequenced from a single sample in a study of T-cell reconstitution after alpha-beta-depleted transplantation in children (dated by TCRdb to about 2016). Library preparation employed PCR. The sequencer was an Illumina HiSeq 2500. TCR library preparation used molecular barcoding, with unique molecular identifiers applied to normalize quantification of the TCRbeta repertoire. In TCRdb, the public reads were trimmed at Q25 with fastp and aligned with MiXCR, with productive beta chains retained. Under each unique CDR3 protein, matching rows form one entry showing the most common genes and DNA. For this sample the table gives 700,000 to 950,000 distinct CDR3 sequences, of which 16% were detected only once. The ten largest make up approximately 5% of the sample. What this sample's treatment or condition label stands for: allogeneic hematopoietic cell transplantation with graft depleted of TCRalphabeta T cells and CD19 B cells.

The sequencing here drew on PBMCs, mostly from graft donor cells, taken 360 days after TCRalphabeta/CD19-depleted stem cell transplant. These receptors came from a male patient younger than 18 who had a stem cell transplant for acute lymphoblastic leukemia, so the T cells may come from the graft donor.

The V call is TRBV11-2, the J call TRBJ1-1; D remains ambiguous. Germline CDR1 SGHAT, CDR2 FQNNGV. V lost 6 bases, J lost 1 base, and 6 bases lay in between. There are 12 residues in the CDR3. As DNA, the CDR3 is TGTGCCAGCAGAAAGGGGAACACTGAAGCTTTCTTT. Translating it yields CASRKGNTEAFF.

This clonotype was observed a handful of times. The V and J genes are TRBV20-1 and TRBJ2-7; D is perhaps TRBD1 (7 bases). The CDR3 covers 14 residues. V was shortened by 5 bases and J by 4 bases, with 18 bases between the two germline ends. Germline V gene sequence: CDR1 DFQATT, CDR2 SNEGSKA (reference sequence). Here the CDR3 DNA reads TGCAGTGCTCTAGGAAGGACAGGAGGGTACGAGCAGTACTTC. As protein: CSALGRTGGYEQYF.

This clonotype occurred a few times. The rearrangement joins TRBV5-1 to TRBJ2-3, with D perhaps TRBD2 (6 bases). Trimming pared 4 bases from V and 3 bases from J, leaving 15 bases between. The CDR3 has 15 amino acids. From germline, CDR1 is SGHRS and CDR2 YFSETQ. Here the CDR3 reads CASSGGLEWTDTQYF. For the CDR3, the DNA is TGCGCCAGCAGCGGGGGACTGGAGTGGACAGATACGCAGTATTTT.

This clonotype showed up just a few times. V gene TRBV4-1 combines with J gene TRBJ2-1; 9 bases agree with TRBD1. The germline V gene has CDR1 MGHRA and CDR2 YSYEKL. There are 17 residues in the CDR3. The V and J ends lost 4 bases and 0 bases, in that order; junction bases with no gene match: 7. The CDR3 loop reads CASSLIQGASSYNEQFF. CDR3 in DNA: TGCGCCAGCAGCCTCATACAGGGGGCTAGCTCCTACAATGAGCAGTTCTTC.

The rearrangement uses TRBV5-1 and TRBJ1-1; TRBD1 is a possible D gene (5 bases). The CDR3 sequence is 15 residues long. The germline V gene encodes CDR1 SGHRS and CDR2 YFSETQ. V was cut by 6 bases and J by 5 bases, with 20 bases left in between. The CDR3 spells CASTGTPGGSTEAFF. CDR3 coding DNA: TGCGCCAGCACCGGCACCCCGGGGGGAAGTACTGAAGCTTTCTTT.

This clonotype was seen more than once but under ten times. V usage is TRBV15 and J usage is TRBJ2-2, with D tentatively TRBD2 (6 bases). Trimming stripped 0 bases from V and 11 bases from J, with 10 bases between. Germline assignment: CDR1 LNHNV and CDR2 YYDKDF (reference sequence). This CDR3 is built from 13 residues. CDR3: CATSRDRGFELFF. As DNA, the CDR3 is TGTGCCACCAGCAGAGATCGGGGGTTTGAGCTGTTTTTT.

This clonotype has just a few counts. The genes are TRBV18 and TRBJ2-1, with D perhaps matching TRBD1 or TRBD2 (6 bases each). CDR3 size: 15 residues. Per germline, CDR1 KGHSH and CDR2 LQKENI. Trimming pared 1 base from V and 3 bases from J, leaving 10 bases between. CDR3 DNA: TGTGCCAGCTCACCACTAGGGGGGTTCTACAATGAGCAGTTCTTC. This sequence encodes CASSPLGGFYNEQFF. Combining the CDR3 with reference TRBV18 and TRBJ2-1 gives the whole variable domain NAGVMQNPRHLVRRRGQEARLRCSPMKGHSHVYWYRQLPEEGLKFMVYLQKENIIDESGMPKERFSAEFPKEGPSILRIQQVVRGDSAAYFCASSPLGGFYNEQFFGPGTRLTVL.

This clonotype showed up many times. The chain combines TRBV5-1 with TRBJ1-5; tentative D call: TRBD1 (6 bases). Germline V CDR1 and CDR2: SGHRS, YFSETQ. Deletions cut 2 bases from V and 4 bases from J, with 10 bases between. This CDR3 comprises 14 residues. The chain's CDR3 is CASSFGDTNQPQHF. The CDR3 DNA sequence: TGCGCCAGCAGCTTTGGGGACACTAATCAGCCCCAGCATTTT. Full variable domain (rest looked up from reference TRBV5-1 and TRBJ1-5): KAGVTQTPRYLIKTRGQQVTLSCSPISGHRSVSWYQQTPGQGLQFLFEYFSETQRNKGNFPGRFSGRQFSNSRSEMNVSTLELGDSALYLCASSFGDTNQPQHFGDGTRLSIL.

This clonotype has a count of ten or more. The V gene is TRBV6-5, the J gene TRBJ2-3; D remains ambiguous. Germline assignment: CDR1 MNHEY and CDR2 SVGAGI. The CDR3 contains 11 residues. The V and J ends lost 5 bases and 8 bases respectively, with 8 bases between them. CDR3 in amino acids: CASSRSSTQYF. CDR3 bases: TGTGCCAGCAGTCGCAGTAGTACGCAGTATTTT.

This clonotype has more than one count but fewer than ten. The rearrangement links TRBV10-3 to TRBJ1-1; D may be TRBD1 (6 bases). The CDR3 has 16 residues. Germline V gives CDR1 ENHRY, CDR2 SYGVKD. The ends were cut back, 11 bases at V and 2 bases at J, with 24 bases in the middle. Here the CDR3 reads CASREGGRMGNTEAFF. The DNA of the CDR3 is TGTGCCTCACGAGAGGGGGGGAGGATGGGAAACACTGAAGCTTTCTTT.

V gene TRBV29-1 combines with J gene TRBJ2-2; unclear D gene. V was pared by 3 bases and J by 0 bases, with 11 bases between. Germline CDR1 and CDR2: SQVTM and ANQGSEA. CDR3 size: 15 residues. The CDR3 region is CSVEPATSNTGELFF. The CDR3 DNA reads TGCAGCGTTGAGCCCGCTACATCGAACACCGGGGAGCTGTTTTTT.

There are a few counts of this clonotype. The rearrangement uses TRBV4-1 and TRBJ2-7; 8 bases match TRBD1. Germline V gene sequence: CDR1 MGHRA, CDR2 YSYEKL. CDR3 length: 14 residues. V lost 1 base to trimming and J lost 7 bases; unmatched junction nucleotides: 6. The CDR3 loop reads CASSQAQDRGEQYF. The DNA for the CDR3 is TGCGCCAGCAGCCAAGCACAAGACAGGGGAGAGCAGTACTTC.

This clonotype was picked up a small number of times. CDR3 residues: CASSYTVSGANVLTF. The CDR3 nucleotides read TGTGCCAGCAGTTACACAGTATCTGGGGCCAACGTCCTGACTTTC. This chain connects TRBV6-5 to TRBJ2-6, with no clear D. Between the trimmed V and J ends, which lost 2 bases and 1 base, there was a span of 6 bases. The CDR3 runs 15 residues. Per the germline V gene, CDR1 is MNHEY and CDR2 is SVGAGI.

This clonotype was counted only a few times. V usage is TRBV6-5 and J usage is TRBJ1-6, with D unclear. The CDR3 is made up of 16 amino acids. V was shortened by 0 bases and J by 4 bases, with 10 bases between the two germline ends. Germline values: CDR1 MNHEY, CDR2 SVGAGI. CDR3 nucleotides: TGTGCCAGCAGTTACTCGTTGGGCAGTTATAATTCACCCCTCCACTTT. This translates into CASSYSLGSYNSPLHF.

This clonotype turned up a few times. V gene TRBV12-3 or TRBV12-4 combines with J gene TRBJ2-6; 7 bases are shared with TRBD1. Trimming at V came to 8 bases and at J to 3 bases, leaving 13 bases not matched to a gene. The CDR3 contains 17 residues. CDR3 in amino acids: CASPEGASLNGANVLTF. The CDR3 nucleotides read TGTGCCAGCCCCGAGGGGGCCTCTTTGAATGGGGCCAACGTCCTGACTTTC.